Listed below are T cell receptor beta chains from one sample, sequenced in a study of shared T cell receptors in the human thymus. TCRdb's table, derived via immunoSEQ multiplex PCR, lists solely in-frame clones and lacks some. Among 720,000 or so clones, 80% to 90% were seen once, and the ten largest hold about 0.0098%. This sample also appeared in a second study, on human thymus T cells.

The sequenced sample was thymocytes. The source of these receptors is a girl less than two years old with a congenital heart defect. Both conserved end residues are part of each CDR3. The order of the fields is D gene, V gene, CDR3 length, CDR3 protein. A D gene is named only where the DNA matches it firmly.

d_call: -; v_call: TRBV6-5; cdr3_length: 15; cdr3_aa: CASSYSRVKVETQYF
d_call: TRBD1; v_call: TRBV15; cdr3_length: 14; cdr3_aa: CATSNRTGPGKLFF
d_call: -; v_call: TRBV30; cdr3_length: 14; cdr3_aa: CAWSSIRAWEGYTF
d_call: -; v_call: TRBV27; cdr3_length: 15; cdr3_aa: CASRGSEGSNQPQHF
d_call: TRBD1; v_call: TRBV5-1; cdr3_length: 15; cdr3_aa: CASSPGTAGNQPQHF
d_call: -; v_call: TRBV6-1; cdr3_length: 16; cdr3_aa: CASSEGDTGNKNEQFF
d_call: TRBD1; v_call: TRBV25-1; cdr3_length: 12; cdr3_aa: CASRGGRDGYTF
d_call: TRBD2; v_call: TRBV10-3; cdr3_length: 16; cdr3_aa: CAIRPSSFGGAYEQYF
d_call: -; v_call: TRBV4-1; cdr3_length: 16; cdr3_aa: CASSQWRWPDNEKLFF
d_call: -; v_call: TRBV6-5; cdr3_length: 15; cdr3_aa: CASSYSIGGTDTQYF
d_call: -; v_call: TRBV11-2; cdr3_length: 15; cdr3_aa: CASSLGFGPLTEAFF
d_call: TRBD2; v_call: TRBV19; cdr3_length: 13; cdr3_aa: CASSLGRQETQYF
d_call: TRBD1; v_call: TRBV9; cdr3_length: 18; cdr3_aa: CASSSMPSQGMVTGELFF
d_call: -; v_call: TRBV6-5; cdr3_length: 15; cdr3_aa: CASSYLPKGIYGYTF
d_call: TRBD2; v_call: TRBV10-3; cdr3_length: 17; cdr3_aa: CAISEGTSPPSTDTQYF
d_call: TRBD1; v_call: TRBV6-6; cdr3_length: 15; cdr3_aa: CASIRTGTAHYEQYF
d_call: -; v_call: TRBV7-2; cdr3_length: 13; cdr3_aa: CASSSNGWDTQYF
d_call: -; v_call: TRBV5-4; cdr3_length: 16; cdr3_aa: CASSLYQGNHGDTQYF
d_call: -; v_call: TRBV28; cdr3_length: 18; cdr3_aa: CASSFQGYFGVSNQPQHF
d_call: TRBD1; v_call: TRBV5-8; cdr3_length: 14; cdr3_aa: CASSYDRVAEKLFF
d_call: TRBD2; v_call: TRBV9; cdr3_length: 17; cdr3_aa: CASSVDLSGGPLETQYF
d_call: -; v_call: TRBV5-6; cdr3_length: 14; cdr3_aa: CASSLAGINYGYTF
d_call: TRBD1; v_call: TRBV5-1; cdr3_length: 16; cdr3_aa: CASSLGQGAGAYEQYF
d_call: -; v_call: TRBV18; cdr3_length: 16; cdr3_aa: CASSPPRVLQNTEAFF
d_call: TRBD1; v_call: TRBV5-6; cdr3_length: 15; cdr3_aa: CASSLHRQGSYEQYF
d_call: TRBD1; v_call: TRBV5-4; cdr3_length: 16; cdr3_aa: CASSITPGTGGYGYTF
d_call: -; v_call: TRBV7-9; cdr3_length: 12; cdr3_aa: CASSLGVGEQYF
d_call: -; v_call: TRBV27; cdr3_length: 14; cdr3_aa: CASTWGGADSPLHF
d_call: TRBD1; v_call: TRBV6-1; cdr3_length: 14; cdr3_aa: CASKVRQGEDGYTF
d_call: TRBD1; v_call: TRBV18; cdr3_length: 18; cdr3_aa: CASSPSQGANWVTDTQYF
d_call: -; v_call: TRBV14; cdr3_length: 19; cdr3_aa: CASSQDRSRGGTYNSPLHF
d_call: -; v_call: TRBV13; cdr3_length: 12; cdr3_aa: CASSAVAGEAFF
d_call: -; v_call: TRBV13; cdr3_length: 19; cdr3_aa: CASTKAPDSGGGTCTKAFF
d_call: -; v_call: TRBV4-1; cdr3_length: 17; cdr3_aa: CASSQDLFWQATYEQYF
d_call: -; v_call: TRBV27; cdr3_length: 13; cdr3_aa: CASSLANPETQYF
d_call: -; v_call: TRBV2; cdr3_length: 13; cdr3_aa: CASRQGVHNEQYF
d_call: -; v_call: TRBV4-1; cdr3_length: 16; cdr3_aa: CASSQEWARPSYEQYF
d_call: -; v_call: TRBV5-5; cdr3_length: 15; cdr3_aa: CASSLAAGQFNEQFF
d_call: -; v_call: TRBV10-3; cdr3_length: 16; cdr3_aa: CAISESPEKDGNTIYF
d_call: TRBD2; v_call: TRBV4-3; cdr3_length: 17; cdr3_aa: CASSQDRASGGGVEQFF
d_call: -; v_call: TRBV7-9; cdr3_length: 15; cdr3_aa: CASSYEMSSYNEQFF
d_call: TRBD2; v_call: TRBV5-4; cdr3_length: 14; cdr3_aa: CASSRDSGDREQFF
d_call: -; v_call: TRBV28; cdr3_length: 15; cdr3_aa: CASSLLKGVNTEAFF
d_call: TRBD2; v_call: TRBV5-1; cdr3_length: 17; cdr3_aa: CASSLLAGGHTYNEQFF
d_call: -; v_call: TRBV5-4; cdr3_length: 15; cdr3_aa: CASSLQGGPYNEQFF
d_call: TRBD2; v_call: TRBV12-5; cdr3_length: 16; cdr3_aa: CASGQRLAGDIGELFF
d_call: -; v_call: TRBV7-9; cdr3_length: 15; cdr3_aa: CASSRFPRDNQPQHF
d_call: -; v_call: TRBV14; cdr3_length: 19; cdr3_aa: CASSQGPEQGWESNYGYTF
d_call: TRBD1; v_call: TRBV4-3; cdr3_length: 15; cdr3_aa: CASSPRTGNNEKLFF
d_call: TRBD2; v_call: TRBV5-6; cdr3_length: 18; cdr3_aa: CASTHHAGGTLTKNIQYF